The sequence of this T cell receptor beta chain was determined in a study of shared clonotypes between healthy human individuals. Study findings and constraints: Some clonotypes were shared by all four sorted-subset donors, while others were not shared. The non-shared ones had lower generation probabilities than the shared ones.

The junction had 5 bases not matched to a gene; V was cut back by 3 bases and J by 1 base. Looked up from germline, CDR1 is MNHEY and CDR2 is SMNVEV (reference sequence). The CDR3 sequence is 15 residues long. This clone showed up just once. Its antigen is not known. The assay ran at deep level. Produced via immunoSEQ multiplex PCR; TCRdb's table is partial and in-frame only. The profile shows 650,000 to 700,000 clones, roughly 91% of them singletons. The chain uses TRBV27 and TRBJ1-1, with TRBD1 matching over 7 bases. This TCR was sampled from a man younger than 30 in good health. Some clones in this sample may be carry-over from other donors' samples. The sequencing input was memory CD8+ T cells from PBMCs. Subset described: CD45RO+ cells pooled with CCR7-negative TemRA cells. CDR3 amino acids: CASSFLDRWNTEAFF. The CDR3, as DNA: TGTGCCAGCAGTTTTCTGGACAGGTGGAACACTGAAGCTTTCTTT.